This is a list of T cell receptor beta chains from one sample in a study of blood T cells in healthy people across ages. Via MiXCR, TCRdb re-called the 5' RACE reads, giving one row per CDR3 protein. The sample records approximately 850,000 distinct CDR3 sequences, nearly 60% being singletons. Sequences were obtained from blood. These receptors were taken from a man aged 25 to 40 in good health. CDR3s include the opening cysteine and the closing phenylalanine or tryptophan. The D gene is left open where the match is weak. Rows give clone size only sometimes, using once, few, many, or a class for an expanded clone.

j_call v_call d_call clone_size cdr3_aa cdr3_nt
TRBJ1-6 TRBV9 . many CASSVESSYNSPLHF TGTGCCAGCAGCGTTGAGAGCTCCTATAATTCACCCCTCCACTTT
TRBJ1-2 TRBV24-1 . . CATSAGVDYGYTF TGTGCCACCAGTGCTGGGGTTGACTATGGCTACACCTTC
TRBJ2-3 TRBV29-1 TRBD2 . CSVQEGGENTQYF TGCAGCGTTCAAGAGGGAGGGGAAAATACGCAGTATTTT
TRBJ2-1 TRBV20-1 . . CSASREGHNEQFF TGCAGTGCTAGTCGAGAGGGGCACAATGAGCAGTTCTTC
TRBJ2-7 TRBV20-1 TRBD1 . CSARDTGTGPYEQYF TGCAGTGCTAGAGATACCGGGACAGGGCCGTACGAGCAGTACTTC
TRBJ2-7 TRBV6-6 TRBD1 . CASSKEQGAIYEQYF TGTGCCAGCAGTAAAGAGCAGGGGGCTATCTACGAGCAGTACTTC
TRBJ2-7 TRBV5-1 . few CASSLARDNIYEQYF TGCGCCAGCAGCTTGGCCAGGGACAACATCTACGAGCAGTACTTC
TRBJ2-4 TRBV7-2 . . CASSPRSREKQYF TGTGCCAGCAGCCCCCGTTCCAGGGAAAAACAGTACTTC
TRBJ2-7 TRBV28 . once CASTPTAGGGDEQYF TGTGCCAGCACTCCCACCGCAGGGGGGGGAGACGAGCAGTACTTC
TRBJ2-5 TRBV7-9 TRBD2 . CASSSRLAGAETQYF TGTGCCAGCAGCTCACGGCTAGCGGGTGCAGAGACCCAGTACTTC
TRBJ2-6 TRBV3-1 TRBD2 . CASSQESKRDPISGANVLTF TGTGCCAGCAGCCAAGAGTCCAAGCGGGACCCAATCTCTGGGGCCAACGTCCTGACTTTC
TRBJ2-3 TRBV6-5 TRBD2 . CASSFGGRASDTQYF TGTGCCAGCAGTTTTGGGGGGAGGGCCTCAGATACGCAGTATTTT
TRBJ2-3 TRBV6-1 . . CASSPTPDTQYF TGTGCCAGCAGTCCGACTCCAGATACGCAGTATTTT